This record covers a single T cell receptor (beta chain). The sample originates from a study of CD8+ T cells in alopecia areata. Documented treatment: oral pan-JAK inhibitor, 5-10 mg twice daily. After isolation, RNA underwent reverse transcription to generate cDNA as the sequencing template. Clones were read by immunoSEQ multiplex PCR, and TCRdb kept only the in-frame ones, dropping some. The sample has around 300,000 clones, about three fifths seen once. The CDR3 has 14 residues. Trimming removed 6 bases from V and 6 bases from J; junction bases left unmatched: 6. Germline lookup yields CDR1 MNHNY and CDR2 SVGAGI (reference sequence).

The specimen was CD4+ T cells sorted from blood, collected at approximately week 51, from a patient treated with tofacitinib. The clonotype was recovered from a human donor with alopecia areata. The chain uses TRBV6-6 and TRBJ1-5, with 9 bases aligning to TRBD1. CDR3 protein: CASRAQGAGQPQHF. In DNA form, the CDR3 reads TGTGCCAGCAGGGCACAGGGGGCAGGTCAGCCCCAGCATTTT.